The clone carrying this T cell receptor beta chain was recorded many times. V shed 0 bases and J 3 bases; nucleotides not matched to a gene: 6. Germline V gene lookup returns CDR1 DFQATT and CDR2 SNEGSKA (reference sequence). The CDR3 spans 15 residues. This record comes from a study of Graves' ophthalmopathy and Graves' hyperthyroidism. From RNA, the CDR3 regions of TCR beta chains were amplified and sequenced. HTBI primers primed a first-round RT-PCR, and a second-round multiplex PCR followed. TCRdb reprocessed the multiplex PCR reads with MiXCR, giving one entry per CDR3 protein. This sample yields roughly 400,000 distinct CDR3 sequences, of which 15% are seen a single time; approximately 7% belongs to the top ten. Other autoimmune diseases, uncontrolled infections, pregnancy or lactation ruled patients out of participation.

The source material was peripheral blood. This TCR came from a woman under 30 with stable Graves' hyperthyroidism. The rearrangement links TRBV20-1 to TRBJ2-5; the match to TRBD2 covers 8 bases. CDR3 amino acids: CSARDRIAGKETQYF. The CDR3 coding sequence is TGCAGTGCTAGAGATCGGATAGCGGGGAAAGAGACCCAGTACTTC.